The present TCR beta chain was sequenced within a study of neoadjuvant nivolumab and ipilimumab in lung cancer. Germline lookup yields CDR1 LNHDA and CDR2 SQIVND (reference sequence). V dropped 5 bases and J dropped 5; count of bases not matched to a gene: 12. The CDR3 has 16 amino acids. About this clone itself: No antigen is known for it.

General study findings and limits: A small number of samples were TCR sequenced. TCR richness and clonality were higher in tumors than adjacent uninvolved lung.

Assay used: immunoSEQ multiplex PCR; TCRdb lists only in-frame clones, some missing. The sample records about 2,200 clones, 84% being singletons. This material consisted of adjacent normal lung tissue, taken after neoadjuvant nivolumab, alone or with ipilimumab, at or shortly before surgery. This sequence originates from an adult with non-small cell lung cancer. J is TRBJ2-7 and V is TRBV19; TRBD2 matches 10 bases. The CDR3 coding sequence is TGTGCCAGTAGTCAAGGTAGCGGGAGGCTGCGACACGAGCAGTACTTC. Its protein is CASSQGSGRLRHEQYF.